This T cell receptor beta chain is drawn from a study of cytomegalovirus exposure and HLA in healthy donors. Study information: One earlier analysis, a look at roughly 180 million T cells, found some 120 million unique TCR beta sequences. Study results and caveats: Certain indistinguishable V segments, among them TRBV6-2 and TRBV6-3, were excluded. When analyzed later, the rates of TCR association showed variation by HLA locus, with DRB1 the most and HLA-C the fewest. In a later analysis, at a false discovery rate of 0.05, 15,000 to 20,000 TCR beta sequences matched HLA alleles.

Trimming removed 6 bases from V and 6 bases from J, with 6 bases in between. CDR3 length equals 11 residues. Germline assignment: CDR1 MNHEY and CDR2 SVGAGI. Researchers ran the PCR with 60 Vbeta and 13 Jbeta primers. Profiled with immunoSEQ multiplex PCR; TCRdb holds only in-frame clones, not every one. The table includes some 170,000 clones, 82% detected once. Regarding this clone: Its target is not known.

The chain recombines TRBV6-5 with TRBJ2-1; TRBD2 might be the D (6 bases). The receptor was derived from a girl aged 2 to 9 in good health and CMV-seropositive. Sequenced input: PBMCs. For the CDR3, the DNA is TGTGCCAGCAGGGGGGGCAATGAGCAGTTCTTC. This sequence encodes CASRGGNEQFF.